This TCR beta chain was obtained from a study of CD8 T cells in ankylosing spondylitis. In making TCR beta libraries, quantitative 5'-RACE with molecular barcodes was used. TCRdb fed the 5' RACE reads into MiXCR, producing one record per CDR3 protein. Here the sample spans 200,000 to 250,000 distinct CDR3 sequences, roughly 8.2% being singletons. General study points: Peripheral blood held disease-linked clones only at relatively low frequency, and these were CD8+. Earlier work had already found some motif variants in reactive arthritis synovial fluid and blood.

This clonotype has at least ten counts. Its antigen is not identified. J was trimmed by 8 bases and V by 2 bases; bases with no gene match: 2. This CDR3 is built from 13 residues. Germline CDR1 reads MNHEY; CDR2 reads SVGEGT. The TCR originated in a female donor with ankylosing spondylitis or in good health (not recorded which). What was sequenced was blood, either unsorted or a sorted T cell fraction (not recorded which). This chain uses TRBV6-2 or TRBV6-3 with TRBJ2-1, with 8 bases matching TRBD2. CDR3: CASSYSGSHEQFF. In nucleotides, the CDR3 is TGTGCCAGCAGTTACAGCGGGAGTCATGAGCAGTTCTTC.